This T cell receptor beta chain was documented in a study of blood T cells in healthy people across ages. Findings of the study overall: Changes in expanded clonotypes were possibly confounded, as the CMV status of donors was unknown. Roughly linear age-related decline in beta diversity appeared, significant by age around 40.

PCR was performed a second time for about 7 to 11 cycles using a sample-barcoded 5' primer and a J-beta primer mix. Every cDNA was tagged by a template-switch adaptor with 12 random nucleotides. TCRdb recomputed calls from the 5' RACE reads with MiXCR, one row per CDR3 protein. The repertoire includes 850,000 to 1,100,000 distinct CDR3 sequences, more than 30% of them detected once, and 10% to 15% sits in the top ten. Comments on this clonotype: The antigen remains undetermined.

The receptor was isolated from a man aged 18 to 30 in good health. The sequenced material came from blood.

In DNA, the CDR3 is TGCAGTGCTAGAGAGGCGCAGACCTATGGCTACACCTTC. As protein: CSAREAQTYGYTF. V is TRBV20-1 and J is TRBJ1-2, with unresolved D. Germline V gene sequence: CDR1 DFQATT, CDR2 SNEGSKA (reference sequence). The length of the CDR3 is 13 residues. The V end was cut by 0 bases, the J end by 4 bases, with 9 bases between.